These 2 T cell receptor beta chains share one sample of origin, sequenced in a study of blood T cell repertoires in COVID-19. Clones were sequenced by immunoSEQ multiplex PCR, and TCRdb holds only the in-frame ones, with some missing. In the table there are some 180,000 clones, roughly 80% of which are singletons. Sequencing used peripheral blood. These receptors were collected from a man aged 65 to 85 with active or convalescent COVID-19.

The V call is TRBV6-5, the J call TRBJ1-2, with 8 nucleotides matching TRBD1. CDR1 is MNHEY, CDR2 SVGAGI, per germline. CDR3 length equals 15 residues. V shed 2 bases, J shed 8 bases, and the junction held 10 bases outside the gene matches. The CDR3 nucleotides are TGTGCCAGCAGTTACGGTTCAGGGGGCACCCACGGCTACACCTTC. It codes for CASSYGSGGTHGYTF.

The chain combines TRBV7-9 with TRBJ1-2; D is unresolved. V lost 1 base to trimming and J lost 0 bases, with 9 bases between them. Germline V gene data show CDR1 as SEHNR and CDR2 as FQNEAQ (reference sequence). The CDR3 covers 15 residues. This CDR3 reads CASSLGLGANYGYTF. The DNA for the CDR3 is TGTGCCAGCAGCTTAGGGCTCGGAGCTAACTATGGCTACACCTTC.